Listed here are 5 T cell receptor beta chains from one sample, sequenced in a study of cytomegalovirus exposure and HLA in healthy donors. Sequencing was performed with immunoSEQ multiplex PCR; in TCRdb, only in-frame clones are kept and a portion is missing. Of under 140,000 clones in the sample, more than 70% were seen once. The sequenced sample consisted of PBMCs. Receptors originate from a woman between 18 and 30 years old in good health and CMV-seronegative.

The V gene is TRBV27, the J gene TRBJ1-4; 7 bases are a match to TRBD1. Germline assignment: CDR1 MNHEY and CDR2 SMNVEV (reference sequence). V was clipped by 3 bases and J by 8 bases; unmatched bases: 9. This CDR3 contains 15 residues. The CDR3 loop reads CASSFLGQGDEKLFF. DNA of the CDR3: TGTGCCAGCAGTTTTCTAGGGCAGGGGGACGAAAAACTGTTTTTT.

The V and J genes are TRBV6-1 and TRBJ1-2; D is ambiguous. From germline, CDR1 is MNHNS and CDR2 SASEGT. The CDR3 sequence is 15 residues long. V was shortened by 4 bases and J by 5 bases, with 17 bases between the two germline ends. CDR3 residues: CASSAFRTEPYGYTF. The CDR3 region has the DNA TGTGCCAGCAGTGCTTTCCGAACAGAGCCGTATGGCTACACCTTC.

The genes are TRBV5-1 and TRBJ2-3; 8 bases agree with TRBD1. The CDR3 consists of 13 residues. The V gene end was trimmed by 3 bases and the J gene end by 3 bases; junction bases not matched to a gene: 0. Per germline, CDR1 SGHRS and CDR2 YFSETQ. The CDR3 reads CASSWTGTDTQYF. The CDR3 DNA is TGCGCCAGCAGCTGGACAGGGACAGATACGCAGTATTTT.

The chain joins TRBV6-6 to TRBJ1-3; D is uncertain. Germline CDR1 reads MNHNY; CDR2 reads SVGAGI (reference sequence). The CDR3 extends over 16 amino acids. The V end lost 0 bases, the J end lost 0 bases, and 9 bases lay between the germline ends. The CDR3 protein is CASSYSEVRSGNTIYF. The DNA for the CDR3 is TGTGCCAGCAGTTACTCGGAGGTCCGCTCTGGAAACACCATATATTTT.

The J gene is TRBJ1-2, the V gene TRBV10-3; TRBD1 might be the D (6 bases). V shed 7 bases and J shed 2 bases, with 14 bases lying between them. The CDR3 totals 14 residues. Germline V gene lookup returns CDR1 ENHRY and CDR2 SYGVKD. The CDR3 DNA reads TGTGCCATCACTACGGACAGTAAAAACTATGGCTACACCTTC. Translated: CAITTDSKNYGYTF.